This T cell receptor beta chain was recorded in a study of technical replicates of blood from a handful of donors. Measured with immunoSEQ multiplex PCR; TCRdb has only the in-frame clones, and not every one. The sample comprises 70,000 to 90,000 clones, 94% of which are singletons, and about 0.35% rests with the top ten. CDR3 length: 14 amino acids. CDR1 and CDR2 from the germline V gene are MDHEN and SYDVKM. V was cut by 6 bases and J by 3 bases, with 15 bases left in between. This chain connects TRBV28 to TRBJ2-7, with TRBD2 as a possible D gene (6 bases). The sample comprised T cells isolated from PBMCs. This TCR derives from a human donor in good health. The CDR3 loop is CASRVHGSVYEQYF. The CDR3 bases are TGTGCCAGCAGGGTCCACGGGAGTGTCTACGAGCAGTACTTC. Combining the CDR3 with reference TRBV28 and TRBJ2-7 gives the whole variable domain DVKVTQSSRYLVKRTGEKVFLECVQDMDHENMFWYRQDPGLGLRLIYFSYDVKMKEKGDIPEGYSVSREKKERFSLILESASTNQTSMYLCASRVHGSVYEQYFGPGTRLTVT.